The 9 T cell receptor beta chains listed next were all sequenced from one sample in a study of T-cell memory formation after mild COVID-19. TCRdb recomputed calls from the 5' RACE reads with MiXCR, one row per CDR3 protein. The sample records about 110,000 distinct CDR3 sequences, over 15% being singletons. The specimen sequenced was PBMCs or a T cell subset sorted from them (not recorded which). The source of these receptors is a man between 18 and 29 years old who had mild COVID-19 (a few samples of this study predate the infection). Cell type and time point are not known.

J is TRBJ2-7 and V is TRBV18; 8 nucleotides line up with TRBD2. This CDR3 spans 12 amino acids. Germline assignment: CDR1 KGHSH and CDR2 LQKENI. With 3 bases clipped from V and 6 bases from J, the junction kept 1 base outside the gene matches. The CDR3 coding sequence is TGTGCCAGCTCACCCGGGAGGGCCGAGCAGTACTTC. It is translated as CASSPGRAEQYF.

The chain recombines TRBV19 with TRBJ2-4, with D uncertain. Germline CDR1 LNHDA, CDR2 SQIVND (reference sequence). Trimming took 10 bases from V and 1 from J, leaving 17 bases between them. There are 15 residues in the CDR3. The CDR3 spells CATHVFGLAKNIQYF. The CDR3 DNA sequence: TGTGCCACCCATGTTTTCGGGCTGGCCAAAAACATTCAGTACTTC.

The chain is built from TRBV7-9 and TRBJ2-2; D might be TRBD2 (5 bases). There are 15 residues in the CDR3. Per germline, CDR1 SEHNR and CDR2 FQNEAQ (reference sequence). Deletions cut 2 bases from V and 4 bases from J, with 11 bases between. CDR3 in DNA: TGTGCCAGCAGCTTAACGGCGGGCGGCACCGGGGAGCTGTTTTTT. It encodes CASSLTAGGTGELFF.

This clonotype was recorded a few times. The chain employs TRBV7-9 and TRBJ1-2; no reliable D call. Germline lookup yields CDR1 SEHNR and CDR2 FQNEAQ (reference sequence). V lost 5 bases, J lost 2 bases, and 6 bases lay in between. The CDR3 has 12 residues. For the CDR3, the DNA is TGTGCCAGCAGCCCGGAGAACTATGGCTACACCTTC. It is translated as CASSPENYGYTF.

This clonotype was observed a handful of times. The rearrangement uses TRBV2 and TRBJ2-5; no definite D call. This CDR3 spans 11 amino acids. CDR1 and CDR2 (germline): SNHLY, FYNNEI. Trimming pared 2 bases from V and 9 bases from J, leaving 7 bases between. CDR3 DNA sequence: TGTGCCAGCAGTGAAACAGTGCCCCAGTACTTC. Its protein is CASSETVPQYF.

The CDR3 region is CASISQQGARNNSPLHF. The CDR3 nucleotides read TGTGCCAGCATCTCACAACAGGGGGCTCGGAATAATTCACCCCTCCACTTT. The rearrangement joins TRBV5-6 to TRBJ1-6; TRBD1 matches at 9 bases. The length of the CDR3 is 17 residues. The germline V gene encodes CDR1 SGHDT and CDR2 YYEEEE. The trim removed 6 bases at V and 5 bases at J, leaving 12 bases unmatched. The variable domain in full, with the rest retrieved from reference TRBV5-6 and TRBJ1-6, is DAGVTQSPTHLIKTRGQQVTLRCSPKSGHDTVSWYQQALGQGPQFIFQYYEEEERQRGNFPDRFSGHQFPNYSSELNVNALLLGDSALYLCASISQQGARNNSPLHFGNGTRLTVT.

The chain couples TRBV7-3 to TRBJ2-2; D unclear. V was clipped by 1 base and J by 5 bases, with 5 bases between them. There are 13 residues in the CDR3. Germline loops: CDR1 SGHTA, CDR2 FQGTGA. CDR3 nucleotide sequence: TGTGCCAGCAGCTTAATTCGGACCGGGGAGCTGTTTTTT. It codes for CASSLIRTGELFF.

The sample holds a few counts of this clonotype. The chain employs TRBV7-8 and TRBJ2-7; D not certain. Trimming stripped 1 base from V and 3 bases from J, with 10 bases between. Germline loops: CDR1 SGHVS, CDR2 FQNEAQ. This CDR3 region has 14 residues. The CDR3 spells CASSLGTRGYEQYV. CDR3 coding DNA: TGTGCCAGCAGCTTAGGGACCCGCGGCTACGAGCAGTACGTC.

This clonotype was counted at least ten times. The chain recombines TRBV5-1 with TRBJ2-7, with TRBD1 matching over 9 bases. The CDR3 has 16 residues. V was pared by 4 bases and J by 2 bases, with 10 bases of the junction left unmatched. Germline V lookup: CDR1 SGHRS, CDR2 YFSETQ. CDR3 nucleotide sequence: TGCGCCAGCAGCAAAGTGACAGGGGGAGTAACCTACGAGCAGTACTTC. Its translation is CASSKVTGGVTYEQYF.